A selection of T cell receptor beta chains follows, all from one sample in a study of blood T cell repertoires in COVID-19. Repertoires were generated with immunoSEQ multiplex PCR, while TCRdb's copy carries only in-frame clones and drops some. The table includes about 280,000 clones, 88% detected once. The material sequenced was peripheral blood. The receptors stem from a young man with active or convalescent COVID-19. The CDR3 runs from the conserved cysteine through the conserved F or W. D genes are given only for firm matches. Size tells how often a clone was seen (once, few, many) or the class of an expanded clone, and some rows leave it out.

DNA | CDR3 | J | size | V | D
TGTGCCAGCAACAGGGGAATCGAGACCCAGTACTTC | CASNRGIETQYF | TRBJ2-5 | NA | TRBV25-1 | TRBD1
TGCGCCAGCAGCTTGGAAGCGGGGGGTTTAGATACGCAGTATTTT | CASSLEAGGLDTQYF | TRBJ2-3 | NA | TRBV5-1 | TRBD2
TGTGCCAGCAGCTTCTACAGGGAGAACACTGAAGCTTTCTTT | CASSFYRENTEAFF | TRBJ1-1 | NA | TRBV5-6 | NA
TGTGCCAGCAGCGGACAGGGGTCGTACACTGAAGCTTTCTTT | CASSGQGSYTEAFF | TRBJ1-1 | NA | TRBV7-3 | TRBD1
TGTGCCAGCAGCTTATTTTCAGTACCCCTCCACTTT | CASSLFSVPLHF | TRBJ1-6 | NA | TRBV11-2 | NA
TGTGCCAGCAGCTTCTCTGGAAGGGGGAATGAAAAACTGTTTTTT | CASSFSGRGNEKLFF | TRBJ1-4 | NA | TRBV5-4 | NA
TGTGCCAGCAGTAGCCGCGGGGCGCAGTACTTC | CASSSRGAQYF | TRBJ2-7 | NA | TRBV28 | NA
TGCGCCAGCAGCCAAGAACCCAAAGGGACAGGGGATTACGAGCAGTACTTC | CASSQEPKGTGDYEQYF | TRBJ2-7 | NA | TRBV4-1 | TRBD1
TGTGCCAGCAGCTTGCTCCCAGGACAGAGCCTATACAATGAGCAGTTCTTC | CASSLLPGQSLYNEQFF | TRBJ2-1 | NA | TRBV5-4 | NA
TGTGCCAGTAGTACCGCCGGGACAGGGGGCTTTCAGCCCCAGCATTTT | CASSTAGTGGFQPQHF | TRBJ1-5 | once | TRBV19 | TRBD1
TGTGCCAGCAGTTATGCTAGCGGGGGGACCTCCTACAATGAGCAGTTCTTC | CASSYASGGTSYNEQFF | TRBJ2-1 | NA | TRBV6-2/TRBV6-3 | TRBD2
TGTGCCAGCTCACCGGACTTAGGAGGGCCCCAGCATTTT | CASSPDLGGPQHF | TRBJ1-5 | NA | TRBV18 | NA
TGTGCCAGCAGCCCCTCCCTAGTTCCTTATAGCAATCAGCCCCAGCATTTT | CASSPSLVPYSNQPQHF | TRBJ1-5 | NA | TRBV28 | NA
TGCAGCGTTGAAGCGGACAGGGGACGTGTCTATGGCTACACCTTC | CSVEADRGRVYGYTF | TRBJ1-2 | few | TRBV29-1 | TRBD1
TGTGCCAGCAGTTACGGGGAGGGCACTGAAGCTTTCTTT | CASSYGEGTEAFF | TRBJ1-1 | NA | TRBV6-2/TRBV6-3 | NA
TGCGCCAGCAAACGTCCGGGACAGCAAGAGACCCAGTACTTC | CASKRPGQQETQYF | TRBJ2-5 | NA | TRBV5-1 | TRBD1
TGTGCCAGCAGTCCGCTGGGGACTAGTATCCGCGAGACCCAGTACTTC | CASSPLGTSIRETQYF | TRBJ2-5 | NA | TRBV7-2 | TRBD2
TGTGCCAGCAGTCGGGGGGACATTAGCAATCAGCCCCAGCATTTT | CASSRGDISNQPQHF | TRBJ1-5 | NA | TRBV2 | NA
TGTGCCAGCAGCTACGTGTGGGGACTCTCCTACGAGCAGTACTTC | CASSYVWGLSYEQYF | TRBJ2-7 | NA | TRBV7-6 | NA
TGTGCCAGCAGTGAATCTTCAGGGATGAACACTGAAGCTTTCTTT | CASSESSGMNTEAFF | TRBJ1-1 | NA | TRBV2 | NA
TGTGCCATCAGACCGGACAGGAACACTGAAGCTTTCTTT | CAIRPDRNTEAFF | TRBJ1-1 | few | TRBV10-3 | NA
TGCGCCAGCAGCGACCCACAGGAGACAAGAGAAAAACTGTTTTTT | CASSDPQETREKLFF | TRBJ1-4 | NA | TRBV5-1 | NA
TGTGCCAGTAGTCCTGGGCTCCTTACAGGGGGCGGGAGTCATCAGCCCCAGCATTTT | CASSPGLLTGGGSHQPQHF | TRBJ1-5 | NA | TRBV19 | TRBD1
TGTGCCAGTAGCTCCTTGTCGGGGGGGCTAATCTATGGCTACACCTTC | CASSSLSGGLIYGYTF | TRBJ1-2 | NA | TRBV19 | NA
TGTGCCAGCAGCTCAGGGTCAATCGTGGAGGGGGAGCTGTTTTTT | CASSSGSIVEGELFF | TRBJ2-2 | NA | TRBV9 | NA
TGTGCCACCAGCGCGTTGGGTAGCGTGGATACGCAGTATTTT | CATSALGSVDTQYF | TRBJ2-3 | NA | TRBV15 | NA
TGTGCCACCAGTCCAGGGGGCCAACCGCAAACTGAAGCTTTCTTT | CATSPGGQPQTEAFF | TRBJ1-1 | NA | TRBV24-1 | TRBD1
TGTGCCAGCAGTTTACAGGGAATTACTAACTATGGCTACACCTTC | CASSLQGITNYGYTF | TRBJ1-2 | NA | TRBV27 | NA
TGTGCCAGCAGGTGGGCGGGCTCCTACAATGAGCAGTTCTTC | CASRWAGSYNEQFF | TRBJ2-1 | NA | TRBV2 | NA
TGTGCCACCAGTGATTTGAATAGGGACAGGAGCTCCTATAATTCACCCCTCCACTTT | CATSDLNRDRSSYNSPLHF | TRBJ1-6 | NA | TRBV24-1 | TRBD1
TGTGCCAGCAGCGCGCAAAGCTCCTACAATGAGCAGTTCTTC | CASSAQSSYNEQFF | TRBJ2-1 | NA | TRBV7-9 | NA
TGTGCCAGCAGCTCTGGGTCCGGACGAGCGGACTTT | CASSSGSGRADF | TRBJ1-6 | NA | TRBV5-6 | NA
TGTGCCACCAGCCCCCTCTTGGCAGGGGGCCACGGCGAGCAGTACTTC | CATSPLLAGGHGEQYF | TRBJ2-7 | NA | TRBV15 | TRBD1
TGTGCCAGACTGGGGGACATGAACACTGAAGCTTTCTTT | CARLGDMNTEAFF | TRBJ1-1 | NA | TRBV2 | NA
TGTGCCAGCAGCTTAGGGACAGGGACGGCTGGCTACACCTTC | CASSLGTGTAGYTF | TRBJ1-2 | NA | TRBV5-6 | TRBD1
TGTGCCAGCAGCCAGAACAGGGGAGCCAACGTCCTGACTTTC | CASSQNRGANVLTF | TRBJ2-6 | NA | TRBV11-2 | TRBD1
TGTGCCAGCAGCCAGACAGGGGGCTGGCATGGCTACACCTTC | CASSQTGGWHGYTF | TRBJ1-2 | NA | TRBV27 | TRBD1
TGTGCCAGCAGAGCAGGGGGCACTGAAGCTTTCTTT | CASRAGGTEAFF | TRBJ1-1 | NA | TRBV6-5 | TRBD1
TGTGCCAGCAGCCAAGATTCGGCGGGCTCTGGAAACACCATATATTTT | CASSQDSAGSGNTIYF | TRBJ1-3 | NA | TRBV3-1/TRBV3-2 | NA
TGTGCCAGCAGCGTGACAGATAGCAATCAGCCCCAGCATTTT | CASSVTDSNQPQHF | TRBJ1-5 | NA | TRBV9 | NA
TGTGCCAGCAGTTACAGTGGGTCGGGGTCCTACAATGAGCAGTTCTTC | CASSYSGSGSYNEQFF | TRBJ2-1 | NA | TRBV6-5 | NA
TGTGCCAGCAGCCCAGACAGGCAGTATGGCTACACCTTC | CASSPDRQYGYTF | TRBJ1-2 | few | TRBV14 | NA
TGTGCCAGCAGCCTGCGACCCTCGGGACAGCTCTTAGTGTTAGCCAAAAACATTCAGTACTTC | CASSLRPSGQLLVLAKNIQYF | TRBJ2-4 | few | TRBV21-1 | NA